This T cell receptor (beta chain) appears in the sequencing data of a study of blood T cell repertoires in COVID-19. Study context: The study drew acute and convalescent COVID-19 samples from the United States, Italy and Spain. Sources were T cells, B-cell-depleted T cells, or PBMCs; the material itself was cDNA or gDNA.

The CDR3 length is 18 residues. The germline V gene encodes CDR1 SGDLS and CDR2 YYNGEE. V lost 3 bases to trimming and J lost 0 bases, with 19 bases between them. Original processing notes: For nucleated cells, counts were estimated from reference gene primer amplification. Clones were sequenced by immunoSEQ multiplex PCR, and TCRdb holds only the in-frame ones, with some missing. Clone size and V and J calls were adopted from that table, with D and trimming inferred from the DNA. The data show nearly 100,000 clones, approximately 84% seen once. The rearrangement links TRBV9 to TRBJ1-3, with D perhaps TRBD1 (6 bases). The source is a man aged 65 to 79 with acute or convalescent COVID-19. The source material was peripheral blood. In DNA, the CDR3 is TGTGCCAGCAGCGAACCTCGCGGACAGCCGAGCTCTGGAAACACCATATATTTT. This gives the protein CASSEPRGQPSSGNTIYF.